These 10 T cell receptor beta chains came from one sample sequenced in a study of vaccination and CD4 T cells after COVID-19. Noted treatment: approximately nine-day PBMC culture with coronavirus spike peptide pools or control peptides (ViraFEST assay). Their cognate antigens are unknown. Cultured CD4+ T cells had their DNA profiled by the Oncomine TCR Beta short-read assay. MiXCR, run by TCRdb on the PCR reads, gives a single entry per CDR3 protein. The data hold 9,500 to 15,000 distinct CDR3 sequences, with around half observed a single time. Source material: CD4+ T cells from blood, cultured in vitro. Source of these receptors: a human donor who had recovered from COVID-19.

The chain recombines TRBV30 with TRBJ2-7, with 16 nucleotides matching TRBD2. CDR1 GTSNPN and CDR2 SVGIG come from the germline V gene (reference sequence). The CDR3 is 16 residues long. V lost 5 bases to trimming and J lost 0 bases; unmatched junction nucleotides: 4. CDR3 in amino acids: CAWGTSGGAGSYEQYF. The CDR3 DNA follows: TGTGCCTGGGGGACTAGCGGGGGGGCCGGCTCCTACGAGCAGTACTTC.

The chain has TRBV20-1 and TRBJ1-4; the D is unclear. The CDR3 is 13 residues long. Germline V gene lookup returns CDR1 DFQATT and CDR2 SNEGSKA (reference sequence). V shed 6 bases and J shed 7 bases, with 15 bases lying between them. CDR3: CSAEDPNGEKLFF. The CDR3 DNA is TGCAGTGCGGAGGACCCGAACGGTGAAAAACTGTTTTTT.

CDR3 bases: TGTGCCAGCAGCTTAACGGGACTAGCAAACGAGCAGTACTTC. It is translated as CASSLTGLANEQYF. V gene TRBV7-3 combines with J gene TRBJ2-7; 9 bases are a match to TRBD2. With V trimmed by 0 bases and J by 5 bases, 2 bases remained unmatched. Germline V gives CDR1 SGHTA, CDR2 FQGTGA. CDR3 size: 14 residues.

A few counts support this clonotype. V is TRBV7-2 and J is TRBJ1-1; D is perhaps TRBD1 (5 bases). V lost 0 bases and J 2 bases, leaving 10 bases between the germline ends. CDR1 and CDR2 (germline): SGHTA, FQGNSA. CDR3 length: 15 residues. This CDR3 reads CASSLAPGVNTEAFF. Written as DNA, the CDR3 is TGTGCCAGCAGCTTAGCGCCGGGGGTAAACACTGAAGCTTTCTTT.

V usage is TRBV20-1 and J usage is TRBJ1-1; D unresolved. CDR3 size: 17 residues. The V and J ends lost 1 base and 1 base respectively, with 19 bases between them. Germline CDR1 reads DFQATT; CDR2 reads SNEGSKA (reference sequence). CDR3 protein: CSARALRGSYSNTEAFF. As DNA, the CDR3 is TGCAGTGCTAGAGCCCTCCGGGGTAGCTATTCGAACACTGAAGCTTTCTTT.

This clonotype was seen a few times. V is TRBV15 and J is TRBJ2-3; TRBD2 matches at 9 bases. Germline V gene lookup returns CDR1 LNHNV and CDR2 YYDKDF (reference sequence). V trimming: 5 bases; J trimming: 4 bases; junction bases outside the gene matches: 4. The CDR3 totals 14 residues. The CDR3, as DNA: TGTGCCACCAGCGGACTAGCGATACCAGATACGCAGTATTTT. Translated, it gives CATSGLAIPDTQYF.

The chain links TRBV10-3 to TRBJ1-2; 10 nucleotides line up with TRBD1. V dropped 6 bases and J dropped 7; count of bases not matched to a gene: 8. In germline, CDR1 is ENHRY, CDR2 SYGVKD. CDR3 length: 14 amino acids. CDR3 bases: TGTGCCATCAGCCCCGGGACAGGGGTTGGTGGCTACACCTTC. Residues: CAISPGTGVGGYTF.

This chain uses TRBV4-1 with TRBJ1-5; TRBD1 agrees at 8 bases. The CDR3 spans 18 residues. J lost 1 base, V lost 4 bases, and 12 bases had no gene match. CDR1 is MGHRA, CDR2 YSYEKL, per germline. The CDR3 bases are TGCGCCAGCAGCCCGAGGGGGCCAGGGGGCGGGAGCAATCAGCCCCAGCATTTT. Translation gives CASSPRGPGGGSNQPQHF.

The CDR3 DNA is TGTGCCAGCAGCTCACCCCCCCTTTGCGAGCAGTACTTC. Its protein product is CASSSPPLCEQYF. The chain recombines TRBV7-2 with TRBJ2-7; no reliable D call. CDR3 length equals 13 residues. Germline-derived CDR1 and CDR2 are SGHTA and FQGNSA. Trimming removed 4 bases from V and 6 bases from J, with 13 bases in between.

This clonotype came up a few times. This rearrangement joins TRBV5-5 to TRBJ2-7, with TRBD2 matching over 10 bases. CDR3 length: 19 residues. CDR1 SGHKS and CDR2 YYEKEE come from the germline V gene (reference sequence). Germline trimming cut 0 bases from V and 0 bases from J; bases unmatched to any gene: 12. In DNA, the CDR3 is TGTGCCAGCAGCTTGGTACCGACCGGTAGCGGGAGGAGCTCCTACGAGCAGTACTTC. Translated, it gives CASSLVPTGSGRSSYEQYF.